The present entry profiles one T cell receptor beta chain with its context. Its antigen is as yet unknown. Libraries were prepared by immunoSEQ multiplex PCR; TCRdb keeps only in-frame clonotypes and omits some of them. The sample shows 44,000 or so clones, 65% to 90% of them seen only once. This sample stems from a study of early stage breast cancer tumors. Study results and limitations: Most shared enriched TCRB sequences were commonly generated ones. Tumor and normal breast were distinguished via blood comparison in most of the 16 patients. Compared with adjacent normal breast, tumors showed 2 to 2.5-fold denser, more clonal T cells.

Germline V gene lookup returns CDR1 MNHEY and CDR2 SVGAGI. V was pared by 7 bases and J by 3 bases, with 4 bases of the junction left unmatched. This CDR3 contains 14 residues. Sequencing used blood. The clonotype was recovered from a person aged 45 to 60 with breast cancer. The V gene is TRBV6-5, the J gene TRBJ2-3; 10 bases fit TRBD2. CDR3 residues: CASTPGLATDTQYF. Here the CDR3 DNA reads TGTGCCAGCACCCCGGGACTAGCGACAGATACGCAGTATTTT.